This record concerns one T cell receptor beta chain sequence. Its matching antigen is unknown. This sample was taken from a study of cytomegalovirus exposure and HLA in healthy donors. Study results and caveats: TCR beta chains numbering more than 150 were designated cytomegalovirus-associated. When analyzed later, the rates of TCR association showed variation by HLA locus, with DRB1 the most and HLA-C the fewest. It was confirmed in vitro that a few of the CMV-associated chains were specific for CMV antigens.

The germline CDR1 and CDR2 sequences are SGHRS and YFSETQ. V dropped 4 bases and J dropped 1; count of bases not matched to a gene: 13. This CDR3 has 18 residues. The PCR contained 60 Vbeta and 13 Jbeta primers. Sequencing used immunoSEQ multiplex PCR; TCRdb keeps in-frame clones, though not all of them. The data show 100,000 to 150,000 clones, 81% seen once. V gene TRBV5-1 combines with J gene TRBJ1-4; 7 bases align to TRBD1. The sequenced sample was PBMCs. The sequence derives from a young man in good health and CMV-seropositive. The CDR3: CASSPTGRRYKTNEKLFF. CDR3 bases: TGCGCCAGCAGCCCGACAGGGAGAAGATATAAAACTAATGAAAAACTGTTTTTT.